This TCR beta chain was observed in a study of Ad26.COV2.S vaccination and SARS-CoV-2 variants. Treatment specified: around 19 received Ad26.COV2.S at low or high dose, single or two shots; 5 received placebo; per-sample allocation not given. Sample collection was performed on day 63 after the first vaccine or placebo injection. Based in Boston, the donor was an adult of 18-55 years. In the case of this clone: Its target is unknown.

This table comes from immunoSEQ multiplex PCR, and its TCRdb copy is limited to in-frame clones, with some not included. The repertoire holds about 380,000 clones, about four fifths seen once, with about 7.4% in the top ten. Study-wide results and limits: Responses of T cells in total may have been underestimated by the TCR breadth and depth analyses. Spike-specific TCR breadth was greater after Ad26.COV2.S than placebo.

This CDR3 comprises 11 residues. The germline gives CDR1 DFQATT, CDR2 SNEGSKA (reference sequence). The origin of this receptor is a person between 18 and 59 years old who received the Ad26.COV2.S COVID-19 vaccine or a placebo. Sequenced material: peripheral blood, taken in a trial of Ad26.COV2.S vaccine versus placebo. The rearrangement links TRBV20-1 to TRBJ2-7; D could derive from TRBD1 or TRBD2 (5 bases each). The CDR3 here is CSGATGPGQYF. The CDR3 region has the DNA TGCAGCGGGGCAACCGGGCCGGGGCAGTACTTC.